Below, 27 T cell receptor beta chains from the same sample are listed, as sequenced in a study of blood T cells in healthy people across ages. The second PCR ran about 6 to 11 cycles with a sample-barcoded 5' primer and J-beta primers. One entry per CDR3 protein, called by TCRdb with MiXCR from the 5' RACE reads. The sample lists hundreds of thousands of distinct CDR3 sequences, over 40% occurring once. Input material: blood. Source of these receptors: an elderly woman in good health.

This chain joins TRBV2 and TRBJ2-4; D possibly matches TRBD1 or TRBD2 (5 bases each). V dropped 8 bases and J dropped 1 base, with 9 bases sitting between them. Germline lookup yields CDR1 SNHLY and CDR2 FYNNEI. The CDR3 loop spans 13 amino acids. CDR3 region: CASGTDAKNIQYF. For the CDR3, the DNA is TGTGCCAGCGGGACCGACGCCAAAAACATTCAGTACTTC.

V is TRBV2 and J is TRBJ2-4, with D unclear. The J call may be mistaken, given a closer DNA end match to TRBJ2-5. CDR3 length: 13 residues. Per germline, CDR1 SNHLY and CDR2 FYNNEI. In nucleotides, the CDR3 is TGTGCCAGCAGTGAACCTTTCCAAGAGACCCAGTACTTC. It translates to CASSEPFQETQYF.

The J gene is TRBJ2-2, the V gene TRBV5-4, with a possible D match to TRBD1 (6 bases). CDR1 is SGHNT, CDR2 YYREEE, per germline (reference sequence). Trimming shortened V by 0 bases and J by 3 bases, and 9 bases separated the two germline ends. This CDR3 has 15 amino acids. The CDR3: CASSLGGRHTGELFF. CDR3 DNA sequence: TGTGCCAGCAGCTTGGGGGGGCGTCACACCGGGGAGCTGTTTTTT.

This clonotype was counted only a few times. The chain uses TRBV5-1 and TRBJ2-2; the D gene could be TRBD1 or TRBD2 (5 bases each). V was trimmed by 1 base and J by 5 bases, leaving 15 bases between them. Germline lookup yields CDR1 SGHRS and CDR2 YFSETQ. The CDR3 is made up of 16 amino acids. The CDR3 here is CASSLRRGAVTGELFF. The CDR3, as DNA: TGCGCCAGCAGCTTGCGTCGAGGGGCGGTTACCGGGGAGCTGTTTTTT.

The rearrangement joins TRBV30 to TRBJ2-7; D is unresolved. The V gene lost 1 base and the J gene lost 5 bases, with 3 bases spanning the gap. Germline V gives CDR1 GTSNPN, CDR2 SVGIG (reference sequence). The CDR3 covers 10 residues. The CDR3 loop reads CAWSDHEQYF. CDR3 sequence (DNA): TGTGCCTGGAGTGACCACGAGCAGTACTTC.

This clonotype has a handful of counts. The V gene is TRBV28, the J gene TRBJ1-2; no reliable D call. CDR1 is MDHEN and CDR2 is SYDVKM in the germline V gene. With 3 bases removed from V and 9 bases from J, the gap between germline ends came to 14 bases. CDR3 length: 13 residues. CDR3 residues: CASSLSGMSSYTF. The CDR3 DNA sequence: TGTGCCAGCAGTTTGTCGGGGATGTCTAGCTACACCTTC.

This chain links TRBV9 with TRBJ2-3; D is unclear. The CDR3 loop spans 13 amino acids. Per the germline V gene, CDR1 is SGDLS and CDR2 is YYNGEE. Trimming shortened V by 2 bases and J by 6 bases, and 10 bases separated the two germline ends. The chain's CDR3 is CASSVHNTDTQYF. CDR3 nucleotide sequence: TGTGCCAGCAGCGTTCATAATACGGATACGCAGTATTTT.

This clonotype turned up a few times. The rearrangement uses TRBV20-1 and TRBJ1-4; possibly TRBD1 for D (5 bases). Germline CDR1 DFQATT, CDR2 SNEGSKA (reference sequence). V lost 7 bases and J 2 bases, leaving 11 bases between the germline ends. The CDR3 extends over 13 amino acids. The CDR3 reads CSVGGGTNEKLFF. CDR3 DNA: TGCAGTGTGGGGGGTGGGACTAATGAAAAACTGTTTTTT.

This clonotype was seen only a few times. The chain carries TRBV2 and TRBJ2-5, with D uncertain. V lost 4 bases and J lost 2, with 8 bases in between. CDR1 is SNHLY, CDR2 FYNNEI, per germline. The CDR3 totals 13 residues. The CDR3 loop is CASSVSRQETQYF. CDR3 nucleotides: TGTGCCAGCAGTGTCTCTAGGCAAGAGACCCAGTACTTC.

This sequence joins TRBV20-1 and TRBJ2-4, with 9 nucleotides matching TRBD1. TRBJ2-5 matches the DNA end more closely, so the J call is doubtful. There are 14 residues in the CDR3. CDR1 and CDR2 from the germline V gene are DFQATT and SNEGSKA (reference sequence). CDR3 sequence (DNA): TGCAGTGCTTACGGACAGGGGAAGTGGGAGACCCAGTACTTC. It specifies CSAYGQGKWETQYF.

About this clonotype: The junction shows a germline mismatch at one end, possibly a read error. This chain connects TRBV7-2 to TRBJ2-1, with 9 nucleotides matching TRBD2. From germline, CDR1 is SGHTA and CDR2 FQGNSA. This CDR3 has 16 amino acids. The CDR3 nucleotides read TGTGCCAACAGCTCCCGACTGGCGGGAGGGACCAATGAGCAGTTCTTC. Its protein is CANSSRLAGGTNEQFF. Combining the CDR3 with reference TRBV7-2 and TRBJ2-1 gives the whole variable domain GAGVSQSPSNKVTEKGKDVELRCDPISGHTALYWYRQSLGQGLEFLIYFQGNSAPDKSGLPSDRFSAERTGGSVSTLTIQRTQQEDSAVYLCANSSRLAGGTNEQFFGPGTRLTVL.

The CDR3 nucleotides are TGTGCCTGGAGCCAGGGTAGGTCTGGAAACACCATATATTTT. This sequence encodes CAWSQGRSGNTIYF. The V and J genes are TRBV30 and TRBJ1-3; D possibly corresponds to TRBD1 (5 bases). V lost 3 bases and J lost 1, with 10 bases in between. Germline loops: CDR1 GTSNPN, CDR2 SVGIG (reference sequence). This CDR3 has 14 amino acids.

As for this clonotype: Just one base apart from a much larger clone, this may be a read error. The chain links TRBV5-1 to TRBJ2-1; TRBD2 aligns across 9 bases. This CDR3 is 19 amino acids long. The germline V gene encodes CDR1 SGHRS and CDR2 YFSETQ. CDR3 loop: CAGSLGLAASSGSYNEQFF. The CDR3 nucleotides are TGCGCCGGCAGCTTGGGACTAGCAGCCTCCTCGGGCTCCTACAATGAGCAGTTCTTC. Complete variable domain (other parts from reference TRBV5-1 and TRBJ2-1): KAGVTQTPRYLIKTRGQQVTLSCSPISGHRSVSWYQQTPGQGLQFLFEYFSETQRNKGNFPGRFSGRQFSNSRSEMNVSTLELGDSALYLCAGSLGLAASSGSYNEQFFGPGTRLTVL.

The genes are TRBV20-1 and TRBJ2-1, with TRBD2 matching 10 bases. J lost 5 bases, V lost 6 bases, and 7 bases had no gene match. Germline V CDR1 and CDR2: DFQATT, SNEGSKA (reference sequence). The CDR3 has 14 residues. CDR3 amino acids: CSAAGLAPDNEQFF. CDR3 DNA sequence: TGCAGTGCGGCGGGACTAGCGCCCGACAATGAGCAGTTCTTC.

This clonotype has only one observation. The V call is TRBV7-9, the J call TRBJ1-5; possible D gene TRBD1, 6 bases. The CDR3 extends over 15 amino acids. Germline V gene data show CDR1 as SEHNR and CDR2 as FQNEAQ (reference sequence). The V end lost 5 bases, the J end lost 10 bases, and 21 bases lay between the germline ends. The CDR3 DNA is TGTGCCAGCAGCCGAACAGGGTCCGCTCTGGATCCCCAGCATTTT. Translating it yields CASSRTGSALDPQHF. The full variable domain, in which reference TRBV7-9 and TRBJ1-5 provide the parts outside the CDR3, is DTGVSQNPRHKITKRGQNVTFRCDPISEHNRLYWYRQTLGQGPEFLTYFQNEAQLEKSRLLSDRFSAERPKGSFSTLEIQRTEQGDSAMYLCASSRTGSALDPQHFGDGTRLSIL.

Many counts were recorded for this clonotype. This chain joins TRBV24-1 and TRBJ2-1; 9 bases map to TRBD1. Germline V gives CDR1 KGHDR, CDR2 SFDVKD. J was trimmed by 3 bases and V by 3 bases; bases with no gene match: 2. The CDR3 spans 15 residues. CDR3 DNA: TGTGCCACCAGTGATCGGGGACAGGGCTACAATGAGCAGTTCTTC. Protein sequence: CATSDRGQGYNEQFF.

This clonotype was observed once. Possible read error: a much larger clone is one base away. The genes are TRBV27 and TRBJ2-5, with 7 positions matching TRBD1. The CDR3 contains 13 residues. Germline CDR1 is MNHEY and CDR2 is SMNVEV (reference sequence). The trim removed 10 bases at V and 4 bases at J, leaving 9 bases unmatched. The CDR3 DNA follows: TGTGCCACAGCCAGGGGGTATCCAGAGACCCAGTACTTC. This encodes CATARGYPETQYF.

V usage is TRBV20-1 and J usage is TRBJ2-5; the match to TRBD1 covers 7 bases. After removal of 3 bases from V and 5 bases from J, the junction contained 9 bases not matched to a gene. The CDR3 loop spans 14 amino acids. Germline values: CDR1 DFQATT, CDR2 SNEGSKA (reference sequence). CDR3 sequence (DNA): TGCAGTGCTAGGGCAGACGGCAGGGGGGAGACCCAGTACTTC. It yields the protein CSARADGRGETQYF.

The V gene is TRBV18, the J gene TRBJ2-1; D uncertain. Trimming removed 4 bases from V and 0 bases from J, with 10 bases in between. CDR3 size: 15 residues. Germline values: CDR1 KGHSH, CDR2 LQKENI. CDR3 sequence: CASSQVKSSYNEQFF. In DNA, the CDR3 is TGTGCCAGCTCACAAGTAAAGAGCTCCTACAATGAGCAGTTCTTC. The full variable domain, in which reference TRBV18 and TRBJ2-1 provide the parts outside the CDR3, is NAGVMQNPRHLVRRRGQEARLRCSPMKGHSHVYWYRQLPEEGLKFMVYLQKENIIDESGMPKERFSAEFPKEGPSILRIQQVVRGDSAAYFCASSQVKSSYNEQFFGPGTRLTVL.

There are a few counts of this clonotype. This chain joins TRBV25-1 and TRBJ2-2; D remains unclear. This CDR3 is built from 14 residues. V gave up 7 bases and J gave up 1 base, with 10 bases separating them. CDR1 is MGHDK and CDR2 is SYGVNS in the germline V gene. The DNA of the CDR3 is TGTGCCAGCATCGGGCAGGTGAACACCGGGGAGCTGTTTTTT. Protein sequence: CASIGQVNTGELFF.

CDR3 bases: TGTGCCAGCAGTTTATGGGGGAGTGAGCAGTTCTTC. Translated, it gives CASSLWGSEQFF. This chain uses TRBV27 with TRBJ2-1, with D perhaps TRBD1 or TRBD2 (5 bases each). Germline assignment: CDR1 MNHEY and CDR2 SMNVEV (reference sequence). CDR3 size: 12 residues. The germline V and J ends were trimmed by 1 base and 9 bases, with 7 bases remaining between them.

A few counts support this clonotype. The rearrangement links TRBV4-1 to TRBJ2-3; D may be TRBD1 (6 bases). From germline, CDR1 is MGHRA and CDR2 YSYEKL. The CDR3 is 15 residues long. Trimming cost V 0 bases and J 2 bases, with 9 bases left between them. CDR3 coding DNA: TGCGCCAGCAGCCAAGAAGGACAGTTCACAGATACGCAGTATTTT. Amino acid sequence: CASSQEGQFTDTQYF.

This clonotype was found a few times. This chain joins TRBV7-9 and TRBJ2-3, with D maybe TRBD1 (6 bases). Trimming removed 3 bases from V and 6 bases from J, with 16 bases in between. The germline V gene has CDR1 SEHNR and CDR2 FQNEAQ (reference sequence). The CDR3 is made up of 15 amino acids. The chain's CDR3 is CASSLGRGWGDTQYF. As DNA, the CDR3 is TGTGCCAGCAGCTTGGGCAGGGGTTGGGGTGATACGCAGTATTTT.

V gene TRBV20-1 combines with J gene TRBJ1-1; D is uncertain. The V and J ends lost 3 bases and 11 bases respectively, with 16 bases between them. There are 12 residues in the CDR3. From germline, CDR1 is DFQATT and CDR2 SNEGSKA (reference sequence). CDR3 protein: CSARSSPSEAFF. The CDR3 nucleotides are TGCAGTGCTAGGTCCTCCCCCAGCGAGGCTTTCTTT.

The rearrangement links TRBV20-1 to TRBJ2-3; 11 bases are a match to TRBD2. This CDR3 comprises 15 residues. J lost 6 bases, V lost 3 bases, and 8 bases had no gene match. The V gene's germline CDR1 is DFQATT and CDR2 SNEGSKA (reference sequence). CDR3 amino acids: CSARGTSGSRDTQYF. As DNA, the CDR3 is TGCAGTGCTAGGGGAACTAGCGGGAGTAGGGATACGCAGTATTTT.

This clonotype was counted at least ten times. The J gene is TRBJ2-4, the V gene TRBV20-1; 7 bases fit TRBD1. Germline-derived CDR1 and CDR2 are DFQATT and SNEGSKA (reference sequence). The CDR3 covers 16 residues. Trimming took 0 bases from V and 7 from J; bases not matched to a gene: 12. CDR3 region: CSARDPDRRPYNIQYF. As DNA, the CDR3 is TGCAGTGCTAGAGACCCGGACAGGAGGCCTTACAACATTCAGTACTTC.

Only a few counts were recorded for this clonotype. The V and J genes are TRBV7-2 and TRBJ2-4, with D uncertain. CDR1 is SGHTA and CDR2 is FQGNSA in the germline V gene. The CDR3 loop spans 14 amino acids. V lost 1 base to trimming and J lost 0 bases, with 4 bases between them. The CDR3 region has the DNA TGTGCCAGCAGCTTAGGTATAGCCAAAAACATTCAGTACTTC. Translation: CASSLGIAKNIQYF.